These 30 T cell receptor beta chains share one sample of origin, sequenced in a study of shared clonotypes between healthy human individuals. Only in-frame clones appear in the TCRdb table, and some are missing; sequencing was by immunoSEQ multiplex PCR. Among around 350,000 clones listed, roughly 70% were seen once. Sequenced sample: memory CD4+ T cells sorted from blood. Subset given: CD45RA-negative fraction. These receptors originate from a man aged 25 to 40 in good health.

This chain joins TRBV7-9 and TRBJ1-2; 8 nucleotides agree with TRBD1. The CDR3 is 14 amino acids. Germline V gene data show CDR1 as SEHNR and CDR2 as FQNEAQ (reference sequence). V lost 7 bases and J lost 1; bases outside the gene matches: 5. The CDR3 bases are TGTGCCAGCATAACGGGACAGGTTAACTATGGCTACACCTTC. Translated, it gives CASITGQVNYGYTF.

This chain joins TRBV7-2 and TRBJ2-1; TRBD2 aligns across 12 bases. Germline-derived CDR1 and CDR2 are SGHTA and FQGNSA. Trimming cost V 4 bases and J 8 bases; bases outside gene matches: 6. The CDR3 runs 15 residues. CDR3 DNA sequence: TGTGCCAGCAGCTCCTCACTAGCGGGAGGTGATGAGCAGTTCTTC. It encodes CASSSSLAGGDEQFF.

The chain carries TRBV11-3 and TRBJ2-7; D unclear. The germline V and J ends were trimmed by 0 bases and 3 bases, with 6 bases remaining between them. The germline V gene has CDR1 SGHNT and CDR2 YENEEA. The CDR3 spans 13 residues. The CDR3 loop reads CASSLDADYEQYF. In nucleotides, the CDR3 is TGTGCCAGCAGCTTAGATGCAGACTACGAGCAGTACTTC.

This clone showed up just once. This chain joins TRBV25-1 and TRBJ2-1, with D possibly matching TRBD2 (5 bases). Germline lookup yields CDR1 MGHDK and CDR2 SYGVNS. CDR3 size: 15 residues. Trimming removed 3 bases from V and 0 bases from J, with 9 bases in between. The CDR3 protein is CASSDATISYNEQFF. The CDR3 nucleotides read TGTGCCAGCAGTGATGCGACTATCTCCTACAATGAGCAGTTCTTC.

This clone was picked up one time. This rearrangement joins TRBV11-2 to TRBJ2-2, with TRBD2 matching over 10 bases. The CDR3 spans 19 residues. Germline trimming cut 5 bases from V and 4 bases from J; bases unmatched to any gene: 16. CDR1 is SGHAT and CDR2 is FQNNGV in the germline V gene. As DNA, the CDR3 is TGTGCCAGCAGCCCCCCGGGACTAGCGCACTCAAGAGGCACCGGGGAGCTGTTTTTT. As protein: CASSPPGLAHSRGTGELFF.

The chain carries TRBV5-1 and TRBJ2-5, with 7 bases aligning to TRBD2. Germline V gene data show CDR1 as SGHRS and CDR2 as YFSETQ. The CDR3 totals 16 residues. With 2 bases clipped from V and 1 base from J, the junction kept 8 bases outside the gene matches. The DNA of the CDR3 is TGCGCCAGCAGCTTTGGGGCCGGGGGGACCCAAGAGACCCAGTACTTC. This encodes CASSFGAGGTQETQYF.

The gene calls are TRBV6-6 and TRBJ1-1; D is ambiguous. V was shortened by 7 bases and J by 0 bases, with 18 bases between the two germline ends. This CDR3 spans 16 amino acids. Per germline, CDR1 MNHNY and CDR2 SVGAGI (reference sequence). The CDR3 DNA reads TGTGCCAGCAAATCCCCCCGGGGTAGTCTGAACACTGAAGCTTTCTTT. Amino acids: CASKSPRGSLNTEAFF.

The V gene is TRBV6-6, the J gene TRBJ2-3; tentatively, D is TRBD2 (5 bases). V lost 6 bases, J lost 4 bases, and 8 bases lay in between. Germline CDR1 and CDR2: MNHNY and SVGAGI (reference sequence). This CDR3 comprises 12 residues. The CDR3: CASSLAADTQYF. CDR3 DNA: TGTGCCAGCAGCCTAGCCGCAGATACGCAGTATTTT.

This clone was observed a few times. The J gene is TRBJ2-7, the V gene TRBV6-1; D may match TRBD1 or TRBD2 (5 bases each). Looked up from germline, CDR1 is MNHNS and CDR2 is SASEGT. Deletions cut 7 bases from V and 7 bases from J, with 20 bases between. The CDR3 is made up of 14 amino acids. The CDR3 is CASITRGFLMEQYF. The DNA of the CDR3 is TGTGCCAGCATCACGAGGGGTTTTCTCATGGAGCAGTACTTC.

This chain connects TRBV2 to TRBJ1-2; 7 bases are a match to TRBD1. V trimming: 4 bases; J trimming: 2 bases; junction bases outside the gene matches: 1. CDR3 size: 13 residues. Germline-derived CDR1 and CDR2 are SNHLY and FYNNEI. This CDR3 is CASSAGQNYGYTF. The CDR3, as DNA: TGTGCCAGCAGTGCGGGACAGAACTATGGCTACACCTTC.

The V gene is TRBV27, the J gene TRBJ2-3, with 9 bases fitting TRBD2. This CDR3 is built from 17 residues. V shed 4 bases and J 7 bases; nucleotides not matched to a gene: 15. The V gene's germline CDR1 is MNHEY and CDR2 SMNVEV (reference sequence). The CDR3 DNA follows: TGTGCCAGCAGTTCAGATGGACTAGCGAGCGTAACGAATACGCAGTATTTT. It specifies CASSSDGLASVTNTQYF.

This chain joins TRBV9 and TRBJ2-2; either TRBD1 or TRBD2 may supply D (5 bases each). CDR3 length: 17 amino acids. The V gene's germline CDR1 is SGDLS and CDR2 YYNGEE. V lost 4 bases to trimming and J lost 0 bases, with 16 bases between them. The CDR3 DNA follows: TGTGCCAGCAGCTTTTTCCGGGACGCCGCGAACACCGGGGAGCTGTTTTTT. Translation gives CASSFFRDAANTGELFF.

This chain connects TRBV19 to TRBJ2-5, with D perhaps given as TRBD1 or TRBD2 (5 bases each). The ends were cut back, 4 bases at V and 5 bases at J, with 14 bases in the middle. This CDR3 spans 14 amino acids. Germline CDR1 reads LNHDA; CDR2 reads SQIVND (reference sequence). The CDR3 protein is CASSKGPTKETQYF. The CDR3 DNA reads as TGTGCCAGTAGTAAGGGACCGACCAAGGAGACCCAGTACTTC.

This clone showed up just once. The chain employs TRBV7-2 and TRBJ2-6, with D unresolved. With 5 bases removed from V and 0 bases from J, the gap between germline ends came to 8 bases. CDR1 is SGHTA, CDR2 FQGNSA, per germline. The CDR3 totals 15 residues. This CDR3 is CASSPVFSGANVLTF. The CDR3 DNA is TGTGCCAGCAGCCCCGTTTTCTCTGGGGCCAACGTCCTGACTTTC.

This clone came up many times. The chain couples TRBV12-5 to TRBJ2-3; D may be TRBD1 (6 bases). Germline V gives CDR1 LGHNT, CDR2 FRNRAP. The CDR3 length is 17 residues. V was cut by 2 bases and J by 2 bases, with 17 bases left in between. CDR3 in amino acids: CASGLTAGASSTDTQYF. CDR3 nucleotides: TGTGCTAGTGGTTTGACCGCAGGGGCCTCTTCCACAGATACGCAGTATTTT.

V gene TRBV4-1 combines with J gene TRBJ2-7, with D maybe TRBD1 (6 bases). V was shortened by 0 bases and J by 2 bases, with 14 bases between the two germline ends. Germline assignment: CDR1 MGHRA and CDR2 YSYEKL. This CDR3 has 16 residues. The CDR3 reads CASSQDLTGPTYEQYF. The CDR3 DNA is TGCGCCAGCAGCCAAGATTTGACAGGCCCAACCTACGAGCAGTACTTC.

The genes are TRBV7-6 and TRBJ2-1, with D uncertain. Per the germline V gene, CDR1 is SGHVS and CDR2 is FNYEAQ. The CDR3 totals 17 residues. Trimming cost V 1 base and J 0 bases, with 13 bases left between them. The CDR3 sequence: CASSLVATPGSYNEQFF. CDR3 bases: TGTGCCAGCAGCTTAGTTGCGACCCCAGGCTCCTACAATGAGCAGTTCTTC.

V usage is TRBV2 and J usage is TRBJ2-7; 8 positions agree with TRBD1. This CDR3 spans 13 amino acids. With V trimmed by 6 bases and J by 6 bases, 7 bases remained unmatched. Per germline, CDR1 SNHLY and CDR2 FYNNEI. The CDR3 is CASRIQGEGEQYF. In nucleotides, the CDR3 is TGTGCCAGCAGGATACAGGGGGAAGGCGAGCAGTACTTC.

CDR3 sequence (DNA): TGTGCCAGCAGCTTTACTAGCGGGAGCCGTGAGCAGTTCTTC. As protein: CASSFTSGSREQFF. The chain recombines TRBV5-4 with TRBJ2-1; 11 positions match TRBD2. CDR1 is SGHNT, CDR2 YYREEE, per germline (reference sequence). The CDR3 runs to 14 residues. Unmatched junction bases numbered 4, after V lost 2 bases and J lost 9 bases.

The chain uses TRBV2 and TRBJ2-7; tentative D call: TRBD1 (5 bases). Germline V gene lookup returns CDR1 SNHLY and CDR2 FYNNEI. Deletions cut 5 bases from V and 6 bases from J, with 17 bases between. This CDR3 region has 14 residues. CDR3 nucleotide sequence: TGTGCCAGCAGTCAGGGTGGTGGGGCTGGCGAGCAGTACTTC. It is translated as CASSQGGGAGEQYF.

This clone was observed a few times. In DNA, the CDR3 is TGCGCCAGCAGGCATGGTCAGCGGGAGGGCCCGTCTCAATCTTTGTTCTTC. The encoded protein is CASRHGQREGPSQSLFF. The V and J genes are TRBV5-1 and TRBJ2-1; TRBD2 agrees at 10 bases. V was pared by 5 bases and J by 15 bases, with 23 bases of the junction left unmatched. Germline V lookup: CDR1 SGHRS, CDR2 YFSETQ. The CDR3 totals 17 residues. Full variable domain (rest looked up from reference TRBV5-1 and TRBJ2-1): KAGVTQTPRYLIKTRGQQVTLSCSPISGHRSVSWYQQTPGQGLQFLFEYFSETQRNKGNFPGRFSGRQFSNSRSEMNVSTLELGDSALYLCASRHGQREGPSQSLFFGPGTRLTVL.

The rearrangement links TRBV5-6 to TRBJ2-1; 12 nucleotides match TRBD2. The germline V gene encodes CDR1 SGHDT and CDR2 YYEEEE. This CDR3 has 16 residues. With 1 base clipped from V and 7 bases from J, the junction kept 6 bases outside the gene matches. For the CDR3, the DNA is TGTGCCAGCAGCTTGTTGACTAGCGGGAGAGGAAATGAGCAGTTCTTC. Amino acid sequence: CASSLLTSGRGNEQFF.

The rearrangement uses TRBV18 and TRBJ2-1; 9 bases fit TRBD1. CDR1 and CDR2 from the germline V gene are KGHSH and LQKENI. CDR3 length equals 16 residues. V lost 3 bases and J lost 7; bases outside the gene matches: 10. The CDR3 is CASSPYQGTGINEQFF. The DNA of the CDR3 is TGTGCCAGCTCACCGTATCAAGGGACAGGGATAAATGAGCAGTTCTTC.

The J gene is TRBJ2-7, the V gene TRBV6-1, with D possibly being TRBD1 (6 bases). CDR1 and CDR2 from the germline V gene are MNHNS and SASEGT. The CDR3 length is 13 residues. Trimming shortened V by 5 bases and J by 6 bases, and 14 bases separated the two germline ends. The CDR3 region has the DNA TGTGCCAGCAGTTCCCACAGGGAAAGCGAGCAGTACTTC. Translation: CASSSHRESEQYF.

The rearrangement uses TRBV4-1 and TRBJ2-5; 8 bases agree with TRBD1. TRBJ2-7 explains the end of the DNA better; the J call may be wrong. The CDR3 covers 17 residues. The germline V gene encodes CDR1 MGHRA and CDR2 YSYEKL. The CDR3 sequence: CASSPSKQGAGAYEQYF. CDR3 DNA: TGCGCCAGCAGCCCATCTAAGCAGGGGGCAGGGGCGTACGAGCAGTACTTC.

The V and J genes are TRBV29-1 and TRBJ2-7; the match to TRBD2 covers 10 bases. The length of the CDR3 is 13 residues. V was pared by 7 bases and J by 3 bases, with 6 bases of the junction left unmatched. Germline CDR1 and CDR2: SQVTM and ANQGSEA. CDR3: CSASSGSFYEQYF. Here the CDR3 DNA reads TGCAGCGCTTCTAGCGGGAGTTTCTACGAGCAGTACTTC.

This clone was observed many times. The J gene is TRBJ1-5, the V gene TRBV10-3, with 8 nucleotides matching TRBD1. Germline V gives CDR1 ENHRY, CDR2 SYGVKD. Trimming removed 4 bases from V and 4 bases from J; junction bases left unmatched: 6. The CDR3 has 15 residues. CDR3 region: CAISVGQGLNQPQHF. The CDR3 DNA follows: TGTGCCATCAGTGTAGGACAGGGACTAAATCAGCCCCAGCATTTT.

V gene TRBV5-5 combines with J gene TRBJ2-7; D assignment may be TRBD1 or TRBD2 (5 bases each). Trimming removed 5 bases from V and 7 bases from J, with 19 bases in between. The CDR3 has 14 residues. The germline V gene encodes CDR1 SGHKS and CDR2 YYEKEE (reference sequence). DNA for the CDR3: TGTGCCAGCAGTCGGAGGACACCAACGGGGGAGCAGTACTTC. Translation gives CASSRRTPTGEQYF.

About this clone: A much larger clone differs by one base, so this may be a read error. The sample holds other DNA sequences that translate to the same CDR3. This chain joins TRBV5-4 and TRBJ1-3; D perhaps matches TRBD1 (6 bases). The CDR3 is 14 residues long. The germline V gene has CDR1 SGHNT and CDR2 YYREEE (reference sequence). Trimming shortened V by 4 bases and J by 4 bases, and 12 bases separated the two germline ends. The CDR3 DNA sequence: TGTGCCAGCAGCATGACGGGGGCAGGAAACACCATATATTTT. This codes for CASSMTGAGNTIYF.

The chain combines TRBV2 with TRBJ2-7; TRBD2 matches at 7 bases. Germline CDR1 SNHLY, CDR2 FYNNEI. The CDR3 runs 12 residues. The trim removed 8 bases at V and 4 bases at J, leaving 5 bases unmatched. The CDR3 sequence is CASGRDNYEQYF. The CDR3 nucleotides read TGTGCCAGCGGGAGGGATAATTACGAGCAGTACTTC.